This TCR beta chain was retrieved from a study of T cell repertoires in cytomegalovirus infection (dated 2019 in TCRdb). Looking at the study overall: Because public TCR beta signatures pointed to carriage of CMV infection together with the matching HLA type, the HLA type of each donor mattered for the analysis. The paper's findings and limits, for the study overall: Cumulative frequency of public TCR beta family members discriminated carriers of CMV infection plus the relevant HLA type in this cohort and an independent approximately 340-donor cohort. The ex vivo response was dominated by HLA-C-restricted CMV-specific TCR beta clonotypes, which also provided the single most frequent clonotype in two of eight donors.

This clonotype was counted only a few times. This clone's antigen is unknown. Base qualities are not provided; no much larger clone lies one nucleotide away. Sequencing was carried out with an Illumina HiSeq 1500. Through fastp at Q25 and MiXCR, TCRdb rebuilt clones from the public reads, retaining in-frame beta chains. Rows with a matching CDR3 protein are joined into one entry that keeps the most common DNA and genes. Counted in this sample were some 280,000 distinct CDR3 sequences; approximately 14% of them appeared once. The ten top clones hold around 8.7% of the sample. This sequence was found in a human donor in good health (CMV status not recorded). Some clones in this sample may be carry-over from other donors' samples. The sequencing sample was made of PBMCs.

The sequenced DNA: TGTGCCAGCAGCTTAATAGGAGGGACGGATGGCTACACCTTC. It is translated as CASSLIGGTDGYTF. The chain employs TRBV7-3 and TRBJ1-2; TRBD1 is perhaps the D gene, given 5 matching bases. V drops 1 base and J drops 6 bases, leaving 12 bases in between. CDR1 and CDR2 (SGHTA, FQGTGA) derive from the germline V gene. The CDR3 sequence holds 14 residues, the cysteine and phenylalanine included. CDR3 DNA is the only sequence kept; it has 42 bases, read in frame from the first base. Outside the CDR3, residues come from the reference TRBV7-3 and TRBJ1-2 proteins, so the full variable domain is: GAGVSQTPSNKVTEKGKYVELRCDPISGHTALYWYRQSLGQGPEFLIYFQGTGAADDSGLPNDRFFAVRPEGSVSTLKIQRTERGDSAVYLCASSLIGGTDGYTFGSGTRLTVV.